The text below deals with one T cell receptor beta chain. Its specificity is not known. This sample stems from a study of T cell responses to AZD1222 COVID-19 vaccine. Study-wide results and limits: Most donors were white British and more were female, and clonal diversity was possibly underestimated. With dominance at 160-218 and 743-854, vaccine-associated CD4 TCRs spanned spike. Following two doses of AZD1222, Spike-specific TCR breadth and depth rose.

V was cut by 0 bases and J by 2 bases, with 5 bases left in between. Per germline, CDR1 SGHAT and CDR2 FQNNGV. The CDR3 length is 14 residues. TCRdb's copy holds only in-frame clones and misses some; the assay was immunoSEQ multiplex PCR. The top ten hold about 2.1% of the sample, which has some 130,000 clones, about nine tenths seen once. This sequence joins TRBV11-2 and TRBJ2-1; D remains unclear. This TCR derives from an adult who received the AZD1222 COVID-19 vaccine. The sample consisted of peripheral blood, taken 28 days after the second AZD1222 dose. CDR3 sequence (DNA): TGTGCCAGCAGCTTAGATAGACCCTACAATGAGCAGTTCTTC. It is translated as CASSLDRPYNEQFF.